Detailed here is one T cell receptor (beta chain). Its recognized antigen is unknown. No qualities accompany the bases; no much larger clone lies one base away. About 500 nanograms of biopsy DNA per sample were submitted for commercial TCRB immunosequencing. CDR3 regions were amplified from genomic DNA by Adaptive Biotechnology using a two-step, amplification bias-controlled multiplex PCR. Primers covering every V and J gene segment were used in the first PCR, while barcodes and Illumina adapters were added in the second PCR. CDR3 libraries were sequenced using an Illumina instrument. In the paper's pipeline: The analysis drew on both the pipelines supplied by the vendor and custom analysis of the raw data in R/Bioconductor running R version 3.3.0. Clonality, ranging from 0 to 1, was calculated as the inverse of the normalised Shannon entropy of all productive clones. High-frequency clones were defined as the share of the repertoire occupied by the top 100 clones, with only clones passing a 95% confidence test being retained. The Simpson index measured repertoire diversity, and the Morisita-Horn index measured overlap between samples. What TCRdb holds here is the immuneACCESS table cut down to in-frame rearrangements. Part of the clones is not present; checked against another copy, under half of the missing clones reflect an unresolved V gene, and the others are unexplained. V and J calls and clone size are those listed in that table; D and trimming were worked out from the DNA. Here the sample has about 12,000 clones; more than 70% occur a single time. The ten largest clones take up about 4.4% of the sample.

The data were taken from a study of T cell repertoires in ileal Crohn's disease (dated by TCRdb to between 2019 and 2020). Notes on the research overall: The median duration of disease was roughly eight years, and at the time of surgery around 36% of patients were active smokers. Every patient underwent surgery because of a complication, which was stricturing disease in about 60% and penetrating disease in around 40%. Roughly half of the patients were given postoperative therapy, with 15 to 20 on anti-TNF agents and about a dozen on thiopurines. M6 samples consisted of neoterminal ileum biopsies collected during postoperative colonoscopy. TCR repertoire analysis was done in 50 or so Crohn's disease patients from a prospective multicentre cohort. Running in parallel with the study was a multicentre cohort set up to find predictors of early endoscopic recurrence following ileocolonic resection. A Rutgeerts score higher than i0 was the definition used for endoscopic postoperative recurrence. A total of around 170 mucosal samples from some 50 patients were sequenced, collected from several sites on the surgical specimen as well as at postoperative endoscopy.

Overall study results and their limits: Mucosal CD4 and CD8 T cells were sorted and sequenced only in a subgroup of patients, the size of which was not stated. The timing of postoperative endoscopy varied within the first year after surgery, and the median delay was nearly 7 months. Compared with CD4 T cells, sorted CD8 T cells held more high-frequency clones, which suggests that the mucosal expansions were mostly CD8. Higher high-frequency clone percentages at surgery were associated with endoscopic recurrence; all patients with clonality above 26.8% (18/57) had recurrence. Compared with non-smokers, patients who were active smokers at surgery showed a significantly higher proportion of clonal expansions (roughly 24% vs 19%, p=0.02).

Reading from cysteine to phenylalanine, the CDR3 counts 12 amino acids. Solely the CDR3 DNA is kept, with 36 bases framed from the first base. Based on the germline V gene, the CDR1 and CDR2 sequences are MNHEY and SVGAGI. The junction carries 17 bases between V and J, which are trimmed by 11 bases and 7 bases respectively. The intended sense of this specimen's time point label: neoterminal ileum biopsy at postoperative endoscopy, about 6 months after surgery. To be eligible, patients had to be adults with ileal or ileocolonic Crohn's disease and an indication for ileocolonic resection. Before DNA extraction, whole ileal mucosal biopsies were kept frozen at -80 degrees C. Genomic DNA was extracted from frozen whole biopsies using a TRizol-based method and was quantified with a NanoDrop 2000 spectrophotometer.

The sample consisted of ileal tissue. The chain joins TRBV6-5 to TRBJ1-2; matching of 6 bases hints at TRBD1 as the D gene. The receptor comes from an adult with Crohn's disease. The DNA sequence reads TGTGCCGCAGGGGCAGGCCGACGTGGCTACACCTTC. This yields the protein CAAGAGRRGYTF.